The rows below give T cell receptor beta chains drawn from one sample of a study of blood T cell repertoires in COVID-19. The repertoire was sequenced with immunoSEQ multiplex PCR; TCRdb's copy has only in-frame clones and lacks some. The sample carries roughly 130,000 clones, over 80% recorded once. Input material: peripheral blood. The source of these receptors is a man aged 25-45 years with COVID-19, enrolled during active disease. CDR3s include the opening cysteine and the closing phenylalanine or tryptophan. The D gene is left open where the match is weak. Only part of the rows carry a size: once, few, many, or a class if the clone is expanded.

J gene: TRBJ2-7; V gene: TRBV10-2; D gene: .; clone size: .; CDR3 DNA: TGCGCCACCACTGGACAGGGAGGGGGCTACGAGCAGTACTTC; CDR3 protein: CATTGQGGGYEQYF
J gene: TRBJ1-5; V gene: TRBV2; D gene: .; clone size: .; CDR3 DNA: TGTGCCAGCACCCTGACAGATGGAGGCAATCAGCCCCAGCATTTT; CDR3 protein: CASTLTDGGNQPQHF
J gene: TRBJ1-4; V gene: TRBV9; D gene: .; clone size: .; CDR3 DNA: TGTGCCAGCAGCGGCCTGGAGGAAAAACTGTTTTTT; CDR3 protein: CASSGLEEKLFF
J gene: TRBJ2-3; V gene: TRBV24-1; D gene: TRBD1; clone size: .; CDR3 DNA: TGTGCCACCAGTGATGGGGGGGACAGGGCAGATACGCAGTATTTT; CDR3 protein: CATSDGGDRADTQYF
J gene: TRBJ1-6; V gene: TRBV5-6; D gene: .; clone size: few; CDR3 DNA: TGTGCCAGCAGCACAGGGTATAATTCACCCCTCCACTTT; CDR3 protein: CASSTGYNSPLHF
J gene: TRBJ2-5; V gene: TRBV27; D gene: .; clone size: .; CDR3 DNA: TGTGCCAGCAGTTTACCGTCAGAGACCCAGTACTTC; CDR3 protein: CASSLPSETQYF
J gene: TRBJ2-7; V gene: TRBV7-9; D gene: TRBD2; clone size: .; CDR3 DNA: TGTGCCAGCAGCCCGACTAGCCCCGCTAGATACGAGCAGTACTTC; CDR3 protein: CASSPTSPARYEQYF
J gene: TRBJ1-2; V gene: TRBV2; D gene: .; clone size: .; CDR3 DNA: TGTGCCAGCTCAACAGAGCCGCTGCTATGCACCTTC; CDR3 protein: CASSTEPLLCTF
J gene: TRBJ2-3; V gene: TRBV14; D gene: .; clone size: .; CDR3 DNA: TGTGCCAGCAGCCCCACTCTAGGGGTAACGCAGTATTTT; CDR3 protein: CASSPTLGVTQYF
J gene: TRBJ1-4; V gene: TRBV14; D gene: .; clone size: .; CDR3 DNA: TGTGCCAGCAGCCAAGATCAAGAATCATGGCAGGGGAATGAAAAACTGTTTTTT; CDR3 protein: CASSQDQESWQGNEKLFF
J gene: TRBJ2-6; V gene: TRBV7-7; D gene: TRBD1; clone size: once; CDR3 DNA: TGTGCTAGCAGCTTCGGGACAGGCTCCTCTGGGGCCAACGTCCTGACTTTC; CDR3 protein: CASSFGTGSSGANVLTF
J gene: TRBJ2-7; V gene: TRBV28; D gene: TRBD2; clone size: .; CDR3 DNA: TGTGCCAGCAGTGAAGGCCCGACTAGCGTCAGGGTCCGGGGAGGCGAGCAGTACTTC; CDR3 protein: CASSEGPTSVRVRGGEQYF
J gene: TRBJ2-1; V gene: TRBV6-6; D gene: .; clone size: .; CDR3 DNA: TGTGCCAGCAGTCGACTGGGCGATGAGCAGTTCTTC; CDR3 protein: CASSRLGDEQFF
J gene: TRBJ1-3; V gene: TRBV27; D gene: .; clone size: .; CDR3 DNA: TGTGCCAGCAGTTTAGCCGGAGGGCCTATGCGCGGAAACACCATATATTTT; CDR3 protein: CASSLAGGPMRGNTIYF
J gene: TRBJ2-3; V gene: TRBV9; D gene: .; clone size: .; CDR3 DNA: TGTGCCAGCAGCCCCCGGGACACCCATACGCAGTATTTT; CDR3 protein: CASSPRDTHTQYF
J gene: TRBJ2-1; V gene: TRBV27; D gene: .; clone size: .; CDR3 DNA: TGTGCCAGCAGTTGGGCGGGAACTGGTGAGCAGTTCTTC; CDR3 protein: CASSWAGTGEQFF
J gene: TRBJ1-4; V gene: TRBV15; D gene: .; clone size: .; CDR3 DNA: TGTGCCACCAGCAGAGACGGTATAGAAAAACTGTTTTTT; CDR3 protein: CATSRDGIEKLFF
J gene: TRBJ1-6; V gene: TRBV18; D gene: .; clone size: once; CDR3 DNA: TGTGCCAGCTCACCGCCACGGGATTCACCCCTCCACTTT; CDR3 protein: CASSPPRDSPLHF
J gene: TRBJ2-3; V gene: TRBV11-3; D gene: TRBD2; clone size: .; CDR3 DNA: TGTGCCAGCAGCCCAGGGGGACTAGCGGGAGTTGGTAGTACGCAGTATTTT; CDR3 protein: CASSPGGLAGVGSTQYF
J gene: TRBJ1-2; V gene: TRBV4-1; D gene: TRBD1; clone size: .; CDR3 DNA: TGCGCCAGCAGCCCAGGGACAGGCCACTATGGCTACACCTTC; CDR3 protein: CASSPGTGHYGYTF
J gene: TRBJ1-3; V gene: TRBV7-3; D gene: .; clone size: .; CDR3 DNA: TGTGCCAGCAGCTACGGGACTCCAGGAAACACCATATATTTT; CDR3 protein: CASSYGTPGNTIYF
J gene: TRBJ2-6; V gene: TRBV11-2; D gene: .; clone size: once; CDR3 DNA: TGTGCCAGCAGCTCAAGGACAGAACTCGCTTTTGGGGCCAACGTCCTGACTTTC; CDR3 protein: CASSSRTELAFGANVLTF
J gene: TRBJ2-7; V gene: TRBV7-9; D gene: .; clone size: .; CDR3 DNA: TGTGCCAGCAGCTTAGGACTAGGGGTTTACGAGCAGTACTTC; CDR3 protein: CASSLGLGVYEQYF
J gene: TRBJ2-3; V gene: TRBV11-2; D gene: .; clone size: .; CDR3 DNA: TGTGCCAGCAGCTTACGCGCGGGAACCACAGATACGCAGTATTTT; CDR3 protein: CASSLRAGTTDTQYF
J gene: TRBJ2-7; V gene: TRBV6-5; D gene: TRBD1; clone size: .; CDR3 DNA: TGTGCCAGCAGTTCTGACAGGGTACCGTACGAGCAGTACTTC; CDR3 protein: CASSSDRVPYEQYF
J gene: TRBJ2-1; V gene: TRBV7-3; D gene: TRBD2; clone size: .; CDR3 DNA: TGTGCCAGCAGCTTAAAGGTTGGACTAGCGGGGAGCAATGAGCAGTTCTTC; CDR3 protein: CASSLKVGLAGSNEQFF
J gene: TRBJ2-3; V gene: TRBV10-1; D gene: TRBD2; clone size: .; CDR3 DNA: TGCGCCAGCAGTGAAGGGACTAGCGGCACAGATACGCAGTATTTT; CDR3 protein: CASSEGTSGTDTQYF
J gene: TRBJ2-1; V gene: TRBV7-9; D gene: TRBD2; clone size: .; CDR3 DNA: TGTGCCAGCAGGAATAGCGGGGGATACAATGAGCAGTTCTTC; CDR3 protein: CASRNSGGYNEQFF